The clone carrying this TCR beta chain came up once. Its target is unknown. It was with 60 Vbeta and 13 Jbeta primers that the PCR ran. Clones were read by immunoSEQ multiplex PCR, and TCRdb kept only the in-frame ones, dropping some. Here the sample spans tens of thousands of clones, over 70% being singletons. Trimming removed 6 bases from V and 0 bases from J, with 10 bases in between. Looked up from germline, CDR1 is SEHNR and CDR2 is FQNEAQ (reference sequence). The CDR3 runs to 14 residues. This sample is part of a study of cytomegalovirus exposure and HLA in healthy donors. In the study overall: A prior study identified 110 million or so unique TCR beta sequences from about 180 million T cells.

Broader study findings: Accurate predictions that matched the HLA-A and HLA-B alleles of most subjects were reportedly made from TCR beta sequences. Among TCR beta chains of equal frequency, HLA-associated ones were more clonally expanded in a later analysis. In a later analysis, parvovirus B19, influenza, CMV and Epstein-Barr virus appeared linked to several top co-occurrence clusters.

The TCR comes from a male donor in good health and CMV-seronegative. The sequencing input was PBMCs. This chain uses TRBV7-9 with TRBJ2-3, with D unresolved. DNA for the CDR3: TGTGCCAGCAGGGAGCGTACTAGCACAGATACGCAGTATTTT. Residues: CASRERTSTDTQYF.